This entry features one T cell receptor beta chain sequence. CDR1 LNHDA and CDR2 SQIVND come from the germline V gene (reference sequence). The CDR3 sequence is 13 residues long. V was clipped by 3 bases and J by 5 bases, with 10 bases between them. Treatment here: roughly 20 received Ad26.COV2.S at low or high dose, single or two shots; several received placebo; per-sample allocation not given. Sampling was done on day 63 after the first vaccine or placebo injection. Immunization relied on an Ad26 vector, which expressed Wuhan-strain SARS-CoV-2 spike. This specimen comes from a study of Ad26.COV2.S vaccination and SARS-CoV-2 variants. Looking at the study overall: It was the COV1001 Ad26.COV2.S trial arm that included the donor.

The protocol was immunoSEQ multiplex PCR, while the TCRdb copy is restricted to in-frame clones and leaves out a portion. The sample carries 300,000 to 400,000 clones, about 90% recorded once. The chain couples TRBV19 to TRBJ1-2; a weak D match, TRBD1 (6 bases). This receptor was taken from a person aged 18-60 years who received the Ad26.COV2.S COVID-19 vaccine or a placebo. The sample here was peripheral blood, taken in a trial of Ad26.COV2.S vaccine versus placebo. The DNA of the CDR3 is TGTGCCAGTAGTATTCTCGGACAGTATGGCTACACCTTC. This translates into CASSILGQYGYTF.